The clone carrying this T cell receptor (beta chain) was detected a few times. The antigen is not known. The data were taken from a study of T cell repertoires in cytomegalovirus infection. Background on the study: Based on public TCR beta signatures, there were indications of CMV infection and of a matching HLA type. General study findings and limits: HLA-C-restricted CMV-specific TCR beta clonotypes prevailed in the ex vivo response.

CDR1 SGHAT and CDR2 FQNNGV come from the germline V gene. This CDR3 is built from 15 residues. V gave up 1 base and J gave up 3 bases, with 12 bases separating them. TCRdb ran MiXCR on the reads and lists one entry per CDR3 protein. This sample has 110,000 or so distinct CDR3 sequences; over 30% occur once, and the top ten carry around two fifths. The sample consisted of CD8+ T cells from cultured PBMCs, taken from culture after CMV antigen stimulation. This chain joins TRBV11-2 and TRBJ2-5; D might be TRBD1 (5 bases). This sequence was found in a human donor in good health (CMV status not recorded). Some clones in this sample may be carry-over from other donors' samples. CDR3 in DNA: TGTGCCAGCAGCTTAGTGGGCAGGGCGAAAGAGACCCAGTACTTC. Protein sequence: CASSLVGRAKETQYF.